This T cell receptor beta chain was profiled in a study of cytomegalovirus exposure and HLA in healthy donors. Regarding the study as a whole: A prior analysis recorded that most TCR beta V segments were productive about 87% or about 30% of the time. Excluded: some indistinguishable V segments such as TRBV6-2 and TRBV6-3.

With regard to this clone: The antigen is unknown.

Primers: 60 Vbeta forward and 13 Jbeta reverse. The repertoire was sequenced with immunoSEQ multiplex PCR; TCRdb's copy has only in-frame clones and lacks some. This table has roughly 180,000 clones, approximately 81% appearing once. Germline CDR1 is SGHAT and CDR2 is FQNNGV. The CDR3 extends over 13 amino acids. V shed 5 bases and J 10 bases; nucleotides not matched to a gene: 5. This receptor was identified in a woman aged 18-29 years in good health and CMV-seronegative. The genes are TRBV11-2 and TRBJ2-1; TRBD2 matches 10 bases. The sequencing sample was made of PBMCs. CDR3 in amino acids: CASSVGLAEEQFF. The CDR3 coding sequence is TGTGCCAGCAGCGTTGGACTAGCGGAAGAGCAGTTCTTC.